This section outlines one T cell receptor beta chain sequence together with its context. The method was immunoSEQ multiplex PCR; TCRdb's version includes in-frame clones alone and lacks a portion of them. The sample has approximately 37,000 clones, approximately 89% seen once. The data belong to a study of T cell changes during pregnancy in multiple sclerosis. This CDR3 is built from 13 residues. Germline CDR1 is SNHLY and CDR2 is FYNNEI. The ends lost 4 bases at V and 15 bases at J; junction bases unmatched: 8. This rearrangement joins TRBV2 to TRBJ2-1, with 11 bases that match TRBD2. This TCR was recovered from a female donor with multiple sclerosis, enrolled in a pregnancy study. The source was CD4+ T cells from peripheral blood mononuclear cells, collected in the first trimester of pregnancy. CDR3 residues: CASSGLAGWGRFF. Here the CDR3 DNA reads TGTGCCAGCAGTGGACTAGCGGGGTGGGGACGGTTCTTC.